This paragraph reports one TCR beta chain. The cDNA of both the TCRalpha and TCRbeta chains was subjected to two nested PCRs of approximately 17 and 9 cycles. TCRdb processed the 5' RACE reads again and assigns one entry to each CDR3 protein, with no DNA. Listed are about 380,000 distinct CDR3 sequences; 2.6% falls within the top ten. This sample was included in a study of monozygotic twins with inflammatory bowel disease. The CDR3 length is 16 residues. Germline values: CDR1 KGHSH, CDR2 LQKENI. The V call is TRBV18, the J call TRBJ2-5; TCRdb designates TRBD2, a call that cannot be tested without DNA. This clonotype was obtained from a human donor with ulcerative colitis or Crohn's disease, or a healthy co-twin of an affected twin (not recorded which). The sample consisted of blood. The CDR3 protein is CASSPQRGESGETQYF.